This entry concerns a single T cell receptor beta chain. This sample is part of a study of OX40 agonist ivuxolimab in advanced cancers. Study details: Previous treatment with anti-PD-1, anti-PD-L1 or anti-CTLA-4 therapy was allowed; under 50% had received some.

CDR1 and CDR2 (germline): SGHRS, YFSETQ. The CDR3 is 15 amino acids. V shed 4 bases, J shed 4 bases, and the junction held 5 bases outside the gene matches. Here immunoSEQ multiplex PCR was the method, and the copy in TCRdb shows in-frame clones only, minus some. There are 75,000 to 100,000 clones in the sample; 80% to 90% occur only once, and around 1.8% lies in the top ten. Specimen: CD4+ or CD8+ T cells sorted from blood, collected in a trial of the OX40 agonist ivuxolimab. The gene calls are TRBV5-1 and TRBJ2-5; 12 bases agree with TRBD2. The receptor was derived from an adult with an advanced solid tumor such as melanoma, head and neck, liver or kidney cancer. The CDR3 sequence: CASSPTSGSSETQYF. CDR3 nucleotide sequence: TGCGCCAGCAGCCCGACTAGCGGGAGTTCAGAGACCCAGTACTTC.